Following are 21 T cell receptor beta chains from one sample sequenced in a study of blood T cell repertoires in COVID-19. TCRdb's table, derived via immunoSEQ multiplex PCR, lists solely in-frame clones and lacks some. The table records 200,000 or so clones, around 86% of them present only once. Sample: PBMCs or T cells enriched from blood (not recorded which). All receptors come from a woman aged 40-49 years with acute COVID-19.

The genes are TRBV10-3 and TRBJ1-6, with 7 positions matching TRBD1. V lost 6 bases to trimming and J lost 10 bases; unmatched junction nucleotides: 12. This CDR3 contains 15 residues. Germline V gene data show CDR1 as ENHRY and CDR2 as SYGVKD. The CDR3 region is CAIRSVEGGGSPLHF. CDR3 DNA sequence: TGTGCCATCAGATCGGTAGAAGGGGGCGGGTCACCCCTCCACTTT.

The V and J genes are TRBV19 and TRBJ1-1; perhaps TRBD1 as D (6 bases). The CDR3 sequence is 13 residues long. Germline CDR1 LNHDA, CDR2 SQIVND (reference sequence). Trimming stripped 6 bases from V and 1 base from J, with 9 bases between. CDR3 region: CASRRTANTEAFF. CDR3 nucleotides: TGTGCCAGTAGGAGGACAGCGAACACTGAAGCTTTCTTT.

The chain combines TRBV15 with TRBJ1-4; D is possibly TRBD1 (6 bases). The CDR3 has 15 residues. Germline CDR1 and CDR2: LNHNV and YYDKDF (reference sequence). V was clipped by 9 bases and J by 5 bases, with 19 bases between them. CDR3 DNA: TGTGCCACTGCTACGGTTAAGGACAGAAATGAAAAACTGTTTTTT. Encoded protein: CATATVKDRNEKLFF.

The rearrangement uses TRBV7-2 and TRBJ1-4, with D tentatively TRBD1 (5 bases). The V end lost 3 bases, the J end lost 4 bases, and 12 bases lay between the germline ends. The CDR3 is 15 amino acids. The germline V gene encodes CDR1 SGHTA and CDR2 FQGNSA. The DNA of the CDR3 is TGTGCCAGCAGCTTGAGACAGAACAATAATGAAAAACTGTTTTTT. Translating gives CASSLRQNNNEKLFF.

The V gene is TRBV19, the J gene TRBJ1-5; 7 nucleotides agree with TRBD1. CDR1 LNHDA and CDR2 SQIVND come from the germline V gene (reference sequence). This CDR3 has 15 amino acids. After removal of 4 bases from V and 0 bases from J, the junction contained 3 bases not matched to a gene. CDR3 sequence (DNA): TGTGCCAGTAGTAACGACAGGGTTAGCAATCAGCCCCAGCATTTT. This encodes CASSNDRVSNQPQHF.

The DNA for the CDR3 is TGCAGTGCTAGTAGGGGGGGCGCGGGCACTGAAGCTTTCTTT. This codes for CSASRGGAGTEAFF. V gene TRBV20-1 combines with J gene TRBJ1-1; a weak D match, TRBD1 (6 bases). The germline CDR1 and CDR2 sequences are DFQATT and SNEGSKA (reference sequence). V was cut by 3 bases and J by 4 bases, with 15 bases left in between. CDR3 length: 14 residues.

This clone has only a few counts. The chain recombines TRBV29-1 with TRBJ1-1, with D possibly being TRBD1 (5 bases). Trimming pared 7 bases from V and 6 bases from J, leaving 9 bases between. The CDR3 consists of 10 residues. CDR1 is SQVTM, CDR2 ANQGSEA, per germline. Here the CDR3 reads CSAGGAEAFF. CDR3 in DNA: TGCAGCGCCGGGGGGGCTGAAGCTTTCTTT.

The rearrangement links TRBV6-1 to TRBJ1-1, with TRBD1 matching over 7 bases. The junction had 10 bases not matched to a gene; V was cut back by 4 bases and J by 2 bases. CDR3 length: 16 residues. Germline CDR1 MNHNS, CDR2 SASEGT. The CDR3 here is CASSVGLTGVNTEAFF. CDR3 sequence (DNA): TGTGCCAGCAGTGTGGGGCTCACAGGGGTTAACACTGAAGCTTTCTTT.

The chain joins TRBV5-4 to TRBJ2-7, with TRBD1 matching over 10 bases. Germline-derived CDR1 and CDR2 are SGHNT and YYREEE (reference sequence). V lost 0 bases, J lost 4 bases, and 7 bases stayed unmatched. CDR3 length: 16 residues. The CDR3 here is CASSLGDRGTVYEQYF. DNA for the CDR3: TGTGCCAGCAGCTTGGGGGACAGGGGAACAGTGTACGAGCAGTACTTC. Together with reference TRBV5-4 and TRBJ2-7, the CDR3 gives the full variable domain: ETGVTQSPTHLIKTRGQQVTLRCSSQSGHNTVSWYQQALGQGPQFIFQYYREEENGRGNFPPRFSGLQFPNYSSELNVNALELDDSALYLCASSLGDRGTVYEQYFGPGTRLTVT.

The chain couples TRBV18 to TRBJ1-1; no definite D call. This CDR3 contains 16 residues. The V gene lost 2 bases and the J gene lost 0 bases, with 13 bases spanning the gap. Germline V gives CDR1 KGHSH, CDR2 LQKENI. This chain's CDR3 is CASSPVTNSMNTEAFF. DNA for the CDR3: TGTGCCAGCTCACCAGTTACCAACAGTATGAACACTGAAGCTTTCTTT.

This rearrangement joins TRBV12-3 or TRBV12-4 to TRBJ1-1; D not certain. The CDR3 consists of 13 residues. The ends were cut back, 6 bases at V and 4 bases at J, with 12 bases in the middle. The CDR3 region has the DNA TGTGCCAGCAGCCCACGGGCGGGCACTGAAGCTTTCTTT. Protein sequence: CASSPRAGTEAFF.

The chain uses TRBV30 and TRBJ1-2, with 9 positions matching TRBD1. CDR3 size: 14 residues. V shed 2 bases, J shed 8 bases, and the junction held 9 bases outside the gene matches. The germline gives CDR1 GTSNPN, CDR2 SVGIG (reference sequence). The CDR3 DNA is TGTGCCTGGAGTCCAGACAGGGGGAGCAGCGGCTACACCTTC. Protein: CAWSPDRGSSGYTF.

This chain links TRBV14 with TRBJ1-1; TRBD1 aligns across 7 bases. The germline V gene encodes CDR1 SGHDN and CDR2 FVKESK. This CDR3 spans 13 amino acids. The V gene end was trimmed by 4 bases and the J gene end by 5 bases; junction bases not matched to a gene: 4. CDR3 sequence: CASSLTGPTEAFF. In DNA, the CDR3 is TGTGCCAGCAGCCTGACAGGGCCAACTGAAGCTTTCTTT.

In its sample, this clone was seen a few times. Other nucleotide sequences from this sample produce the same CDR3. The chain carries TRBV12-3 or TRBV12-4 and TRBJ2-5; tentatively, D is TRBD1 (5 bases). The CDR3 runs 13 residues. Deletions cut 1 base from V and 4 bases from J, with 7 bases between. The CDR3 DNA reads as TGTGCCAGCAGTTTAGGACAGACAGAGACCCAGTACTTC. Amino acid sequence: CASSLGQTETQYF.

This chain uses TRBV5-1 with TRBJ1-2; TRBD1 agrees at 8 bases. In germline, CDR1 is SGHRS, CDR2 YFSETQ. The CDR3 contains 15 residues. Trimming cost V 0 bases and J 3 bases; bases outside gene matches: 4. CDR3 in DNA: TGCGCCAGCAGCTTGGGGCAGGGGGCCTACTATGGCTACACCTTC. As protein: CASSLGQGAYYGYTF. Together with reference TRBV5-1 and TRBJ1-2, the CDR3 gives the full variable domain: KAGVTQTPRYLIKTRGQQVTLSCSPISGHRSVSWYQQTPGQGLQFLFEYFSETQRNKGNFPGRFSGRQFSNSRSEMNVSTLELGDSALYLCASSLGQGAYYGYTFGSGTRLTVV.

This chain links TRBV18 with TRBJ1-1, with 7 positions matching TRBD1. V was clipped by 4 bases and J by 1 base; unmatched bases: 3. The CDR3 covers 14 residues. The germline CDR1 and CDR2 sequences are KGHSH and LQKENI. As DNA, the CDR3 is TGTGCCAGCTCACAACAGGGGTCGAACACTGAAGCTTTCTTT. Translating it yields CASSQQGSNTEAFF.

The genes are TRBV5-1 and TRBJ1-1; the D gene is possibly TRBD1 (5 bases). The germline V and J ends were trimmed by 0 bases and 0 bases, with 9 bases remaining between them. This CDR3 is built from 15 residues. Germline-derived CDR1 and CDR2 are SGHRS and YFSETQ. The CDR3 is CASSLDGHLNTEAFF. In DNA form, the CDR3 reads TGCGCCAGCAGCTTGGATGGACATCTGAACACTGAAGCTTTCTTT. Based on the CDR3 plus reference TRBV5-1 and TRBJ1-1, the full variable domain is KAGVTQTPRYLIKTRGQQVTLSCSPISGHRSVSWYQQTPGQGLQFLFEYFSETQRNKGNFPGRFSGRQFSNSRSEMNVSTLELGDSALYLCASSLDGHLNTEAFFGQGTRLTVV.

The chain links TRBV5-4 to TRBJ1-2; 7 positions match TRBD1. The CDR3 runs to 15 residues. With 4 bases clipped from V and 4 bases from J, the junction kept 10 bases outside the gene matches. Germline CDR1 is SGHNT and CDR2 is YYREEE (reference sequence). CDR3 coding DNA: TGTGCCAGCAGCCTGGCAGGGGGTAATGGCTATGGCTACACCTTC. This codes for CASSLAGGNGYGYTF.

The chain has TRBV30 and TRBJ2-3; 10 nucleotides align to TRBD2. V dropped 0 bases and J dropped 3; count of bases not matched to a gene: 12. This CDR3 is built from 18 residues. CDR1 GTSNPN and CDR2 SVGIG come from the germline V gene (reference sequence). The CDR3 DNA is TGTGCCTGGAGTGTGGTTAGCGGGGGGATTGTTGGTACAGATACGCAGTATTTT. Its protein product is CAWSVVSGGIVGTDTQYF. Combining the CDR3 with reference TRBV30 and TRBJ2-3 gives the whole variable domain SQTIHQWPATLVQPVGSPLSLECTVEGTSNPNLYWYRQAAGRGLQLLFYSVGIGQISSEVPQNLSASRPQDRQFILSSKKLLLSDSGFYLCAWSVVSGGIVGTDTQYFGPGTRLTVL.

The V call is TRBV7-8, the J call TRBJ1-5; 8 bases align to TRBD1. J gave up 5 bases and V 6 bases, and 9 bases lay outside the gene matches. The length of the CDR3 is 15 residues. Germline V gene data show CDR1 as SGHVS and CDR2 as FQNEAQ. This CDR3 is CASSSQGAPDQPQHF. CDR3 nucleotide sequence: TGTGCCAGCAGTTCCCAGGGGGCGCCCGATCAGCCCCAGCATTTT. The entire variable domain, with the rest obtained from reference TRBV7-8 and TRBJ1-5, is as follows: GAGVSQSPRYKVAKRGQDVALRCDPISGHVSLFWYQQALGQGPEFLTYFQNEAQLDKSGLPSDRFFAERPEGSVSTLKIQRTQQEDSAVYLCASSSQGAPDQPQHFGDGTRLSIL.

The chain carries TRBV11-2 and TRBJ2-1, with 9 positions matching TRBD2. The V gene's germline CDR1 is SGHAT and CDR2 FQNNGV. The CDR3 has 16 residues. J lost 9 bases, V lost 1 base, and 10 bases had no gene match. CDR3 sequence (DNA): TGTGCCAGCAGCTTAGGGTGGGGGACTAGCCCCGGTGAGCAGTTCTTC. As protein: CASSLGWGTSPGEQFF.